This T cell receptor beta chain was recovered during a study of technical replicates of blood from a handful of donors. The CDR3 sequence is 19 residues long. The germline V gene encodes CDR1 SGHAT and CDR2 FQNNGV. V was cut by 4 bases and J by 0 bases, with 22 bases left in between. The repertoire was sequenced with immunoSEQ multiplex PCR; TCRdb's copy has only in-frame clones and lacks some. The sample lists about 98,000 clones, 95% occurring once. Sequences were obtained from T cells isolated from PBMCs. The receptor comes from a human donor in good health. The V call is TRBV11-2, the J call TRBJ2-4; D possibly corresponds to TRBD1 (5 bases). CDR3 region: CASSSGFVGDLLAKNIQYF. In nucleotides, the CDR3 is TGTGCCAGCAGCTCAGGGTTCGTAGGTGACCTCTTAGCCAAAAACATTCAGTACTTC.